This passage covers 7 T cell receptor beta chains from one sample sequenced in a study of shared clonotypes between healthy human individuals. Profiling relied on immunoSEQ multiplex PCR, and the TCRdb table lists in-frame clones only, not all of them. The sample comprises approximately 340,000 clones, over 70% of which are singletons, and about 9.4% rests with the top ten. The sequencing input was memory CD4+ T cells sorted from blood. Subset described: CD45RA-negative fraction. Every receptor here comes from a man aged 30 to 45 in good health.

The V and J genes are TRBV28 and TRBJ2-3, with 15 bases fitting TRBD2. The trim removed 7 bases at V and 4 bases at J, leaving 6 bases unmatched. The CDR3 is 16 amino acids. CDR1 and CDR2 (germline): MDHEN, SYDVKM. The CDR3 sequence is CASTEGLAGGSDTQYF. The CDR3 DNA follows: TGTGCCAGCACCGAGGGACTAGCGGGAGGATCAGATACGCAGTATTTT.

The genes are TRBV5-4 and TRBJ1-4; TRBD1 agrees at 8 bases. CDR1 is SGHNT and CDR2 is YYREEE in the germline V gene (reference sequence). Trimming took 0 bases from V and 5 from J; bases not matched to a gene: 6. The CDR3 spans 16 residues. The CDR3 bases are TGTGCCAGCAGCTTGGGGAGGACAGGGTTGAATGAAAAACTGTTTTTT. Protein: CASSLGRTGLNEKLFF.

The V call is TRBV20-1, the J call TRBJ2-7; D is unresolved. CDR1 is DFQATT and CDR2 is SNEGSKA in the germline V gene (reference sequence). The CDR3 runs 11 residues. The germline V and J ends were trimmed by 3 bases and 7 bases, with 10 bases remaining between them. DNA for the CDR3: TGCAGTGCTAGCAGCAGCGTTGAGCAGTACTTC. Translated: CSASSSVEQYF.

This clone was picked up one time. The chain has TRBV5-5 and TRBJ2-2; D unresolved. Trimming shortened V by 1 base and J by 6 bases, and 7 bases separated the two germline ends. The CDR3 is 13 residues long. Germline V gene data show CDR1 as SGHKS and CDR2 as YYEKEE (reference sequence). The CDR3 bases are TGTGCCAGCAGCTTGTTATCAGCCGGGGAGCTGTTTTTT. This gives the protein CASSLLSAGELFF. The entire variable domain, with the rest obtained from reference TRBV5-5 and TRBJ2-2, is as follows: DAGVTQSPTHLIKTRGQQVTLRCSPISGHKSVSWYQQVLGQGPQFIFQYYEKEERGRGNFPDRFSARQFPNYSSELNVNALLLGDSALYLCASSLLSAGELFFGEGSRLTVL.

The chain combines TRBV5-1 with TRBJ1-6; D might be TRBD1 (5 bases). Germline CDR1 is SGHRS and CDR2 is YFSETQ. Trimming took off 1 base at V and 6 bases at J, with 8 bases between the two ends. The CDR3 has 14 amino acids. This CDR3 reads CASSLFDSNSPLHF. In DNA, the CDR3 is TGCGCCAGCAGCTTGTTCGACAGTAATTCACCCCTCCACTTT.

The genes are TRBV7-9 and TRBJ1-1; 7 bases align to TRBD1. Germline V gene lookup returns CDR1 SEHNR and CDR2 FQNEAQ (reference sequence). The CDR3 runs to 15 residues. The ends lost 5 bases at V and 3 bases at J; junction bases unmatched: 9. The CDR3 sequence is CASSNFRQGYTEAFF. The CDR3 DNA reads TGTGCCAGCAGCAATTTCCGACAGGGCTACACTGAAGCTTTCTTT.

This chain connects TRBV6-1 to TRBJ1-5, with a tentative D call TRBD1 (6 bases). V was cut by 5 bases and J by 3 bases, with 14 bases left in between. The CDR3 sequence is 15 residues long. Germline loops: CDR1 MNHNS, CDR2 SASEGT. For the CDR3, the DNA is TGTGCCAGCAGTCCCCAGACAGGCCCCAATCAGCCCCAGCATTTT. This sequence encodes CASSPQTGPNQPQHF.